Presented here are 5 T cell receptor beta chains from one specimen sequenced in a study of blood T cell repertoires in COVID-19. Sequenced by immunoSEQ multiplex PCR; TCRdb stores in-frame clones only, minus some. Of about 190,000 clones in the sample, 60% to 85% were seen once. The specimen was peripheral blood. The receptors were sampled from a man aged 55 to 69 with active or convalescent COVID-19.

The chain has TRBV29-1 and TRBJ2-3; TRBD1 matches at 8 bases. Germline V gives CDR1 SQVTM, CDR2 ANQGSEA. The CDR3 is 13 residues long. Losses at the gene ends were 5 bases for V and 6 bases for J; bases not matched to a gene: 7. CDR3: CSVRGQVGDTQYF. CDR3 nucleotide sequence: TGCAGCGTTAGGGGACAGGTGGGCGATACGCAGTATTTT.

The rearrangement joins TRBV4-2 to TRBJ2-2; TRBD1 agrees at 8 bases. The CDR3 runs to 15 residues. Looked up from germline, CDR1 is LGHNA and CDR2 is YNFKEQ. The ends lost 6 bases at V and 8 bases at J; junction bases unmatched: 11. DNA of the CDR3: TGTGCCAGCAGGTCCTCCGGGACAGGTGGTGGGGAGCTGTTTTTT. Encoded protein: CASRSSGTGGGELFF.

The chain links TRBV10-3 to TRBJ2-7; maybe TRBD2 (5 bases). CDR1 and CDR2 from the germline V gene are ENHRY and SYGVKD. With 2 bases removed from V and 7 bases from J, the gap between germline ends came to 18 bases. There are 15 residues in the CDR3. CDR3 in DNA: TGTGCCATCAGTGAGCCCCGGACCAGAACGGGGGAGCAGTACTTC. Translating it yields CAISEPRTRTGEQYF.

The CDR3 loop is CASSPFWGTRETQYF. The CDR3 nucleotides read TGTGCCAGCAGCCCCTTTTGGGGGACTCGAGAGACCCAGTACTTC. The chain carries TRBV27 and TRBJ2-5; possible D gene TRBD2, 6 bases. Trimming pared 6 bases from V and 4 bases from J, leaving 18 bases between. Germline V gene lookup returns CDR1 MNHEY and CDR2 SMNVEV (reference sequence). This CDR3 is 15 amino acids long.

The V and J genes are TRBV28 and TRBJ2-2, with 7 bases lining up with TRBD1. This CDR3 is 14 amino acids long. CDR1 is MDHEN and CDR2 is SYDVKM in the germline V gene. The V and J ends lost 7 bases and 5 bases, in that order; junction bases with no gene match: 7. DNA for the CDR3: TGTGCCAGCATTGACTCAGGGGGAACCGGGGAGCTGTTTTTT. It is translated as CASIDSGGTGELFF. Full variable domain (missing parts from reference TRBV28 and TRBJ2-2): DVKVTQSSRYLVKRTGEKVFLECVQDMDHENMFWYRQDPGLGLRLIYFSYDVKMKEKGDIPEGYSVSREKKERFSLILESASTNQTSMYLCASIDSGGTGELFFGEGSRLTVL.